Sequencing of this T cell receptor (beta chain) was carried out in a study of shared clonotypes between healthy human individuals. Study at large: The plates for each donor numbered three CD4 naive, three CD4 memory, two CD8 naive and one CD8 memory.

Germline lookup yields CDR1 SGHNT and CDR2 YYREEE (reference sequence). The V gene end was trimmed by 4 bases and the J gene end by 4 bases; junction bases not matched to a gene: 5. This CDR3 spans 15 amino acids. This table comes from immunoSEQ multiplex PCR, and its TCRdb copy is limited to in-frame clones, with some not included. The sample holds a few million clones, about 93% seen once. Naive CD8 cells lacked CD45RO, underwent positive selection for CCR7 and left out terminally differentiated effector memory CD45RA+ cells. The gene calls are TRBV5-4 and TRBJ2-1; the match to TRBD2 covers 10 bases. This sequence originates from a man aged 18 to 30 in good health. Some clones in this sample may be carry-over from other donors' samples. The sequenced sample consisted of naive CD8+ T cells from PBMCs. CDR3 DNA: TGTGCCAGCAGCCGGACTAGCGGAGAATACAATGAGCAGTTCTTC. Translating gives CASSRTSGEYNEQFF.